The rows below give T cell receptor beta chains drawn from one sample of a study of blood T cells in healthy people across ages. TCRdb fed the 5' RACE reads into MiXCR, producing one record per CDR3 protein. The sample lists under 1,000,000 distinct CDR3 sequences, about 45% occurring once. What was sequenced was blood. These receptors came from a man older than 75 in good health. Each CDR3 is given with its conserved first and last residue. D genes are given only for firm matches. Rows may omit the clone size; those that give it use once, few, many or a size class.

v_gene,j_gene,d_gene,abundance,CDR3nt,CDR3aa
TRBV3-1,TRBJ2-3,TRBD1,many,TGTGCCAGCAGCCAAGGGACAGGCACCCTAACAGATACGCAGTATTTT,CASSQGTGTLTDTQYF
TRBV6-6,TRBJ1-6,TRBD1,.,TGTGCCAGCAGCAAAGACAGGGGAGATTCACCCCTCCACTTT,CASSKDRGDSPLHF
TRBV10-3,TRBJ2-5,.,.,TGTGCCATCAGTGGTATTAGCGGTGAAGAGACCCAGTACTTC,CAISGISGEETQYF
TRBV10-3,TRBJ1-2,.,.,TGTGCCATCAGTGAGTCGATTTGGCAGGGCTATGGCTACACCTTC,CAISESIWQGYGYTF
TRBV20-1,TRBJ1-2,.,many,TGCAGCCCGGCCACACCGGGGGTAGAGGCTAAGGGCTACACCTTC,CSPATPGVEAKGYTF
TRBV11-2,TRBJ2-1,.,.,TGTGCCAGCAGCTTAGTAGGGGGGAAAAACAATGAGCAGTTCTTC,CASSLVGGKNNEQFF
TRBV28,TRBJ1-2,.,.,TGTGCCAGCAGTCCGGGACCGCTGAACTATGGCTACACCTTC,CASSPGPLNYGYTF
TRBV7-2,TRBJ2-5,.,few,TGTGCCAGCAGCTTACTCGGATTCCAAGAGACCCAGTACTTC,CASSLLGFQETQYF
TRBV7-2,TRBJ2-7,.,.,TGTGCCAGCAGCCAGCCGGGGCCCTCCTACGAGCAGTACTTC,CASSQPGPSYEQYF
TRBV29-1,TRBJ2-2,.,.,TGCAGCGTTGGGAGGGGCGGGGAGCTGTTTTTT,CSVGRGGELFF
TRBV5-5,TRBJ1-4,.,.,TGTGCCAGCAGCTTTGTTGCAGGGACTAATGAAAAACTGTTTTTT,CASSFVAGTNEKLFF
TRBV3-1,TRBJ2-7,TRBD2,.,TGTGCCAGCAGCCGGGAGCGGGAGTCTTCCTACAATGAGCAGTACTTC,CASSRERESSYNEQYF
TRBV4-2,TRBJ2-5,TRBD2,few,TGTGCCAGCAGCCAAGACGGACTAGCGGGAGATGGGGAGACCCAGTACTTC,CASSQDGLAGDGETQYF
TRBV4-2,TRBJ1-3,.,.,TGTGCCAGCAGCCAAGATTTCGCAGGGGGAAACACCATATATTTT,CASSQDFAGGNTIYF
TRBV5-1,TRBJ2-1,.,.,TGCGCCAGCAGCTTGACGTACTCGGGCGGGGAGCAGTTCTTC,CASSLTYSGGEQFF
TRBV10-3,TRBJ2-5,TRBD2,few,TGTGCCATCCGGCGGGAGGGGGTGGAGACCCAGTACTTC,CAIRREGVETQYF
TRBV12-3/TRBV12-4,TRBJ2-5,TRBD1,few,TGTGCCAGCAGCCGGACAGGGAAGGAGACCCAGTACTTC,CASSRTGKETQYF
TRBV6-5,TRBJ2-1,TRBD2,few,TGTGCCAGCAGGAGAGTGGGAGGGTCCTACAATGAGCAGTTCTTC,CASRRVGGSYNEQFF
TRBV11-1,TRBJ2-5,TRBD2,.,TGTGCCAGCAGCAGGGGACTAGCGGGAGTCGCAGAGACCCAGTACTTC,CASSRGLAGVAETQYF
TRBV20-1,TRBJ2-7,.,.,TGCAGTGCTAGAGGCCGGGACGCCGAGCAGTACTTC,CSARGRDAEQYF
TRBV7-8,TRBJ2-5,TRBD2,many,TGTGCCAGCAGCTTAGCGGGGACTAGCGCGCAGCGGACCCAGTACTTC,CASSLAGTSAQRTQYF
TRBV7-2,TRBJ2-3,TRBD2,.,TGTGCCAGCAGCTTAGCAGGCCATAGCGGGAGGTGGACAGATACGCAGTATTTT,CASSLAGHSGRWTDTQYF
TRBV24-1,TRBJ1-1,.,few,TGTGCCACCAGTGACGGCGGTCGGGGGACTGAAGCTTTCTTT,CATSDGGRGTEAFF
TRBV29-1,TRBJ2-7,TRBD2,.,TGCAGCGTTGTGTCTGGGACGGGGGGCTACGAGCAGTACTTC,CSVVSGTGGYEQYF
TRBV7-9,TRBJ2-1,TRBD2,.,TGTGCCAGCAGCCCCAACTTGCGGGGGATCACCTACAATGAGCAGTTCTTC,CASSPNLRGITYNEQFF
TRBV24-1,TRBJ2-3,.,.,TGTGCCACCAGTGATTTACGGGGTGAGGGCACAGATACGCAGTATTTT,CATSDLRGEGTDTQYF
TRBV11-2,TRBJ1-1,.,.,TGTGCCAGCAGACAAGGAAGGATCCGCGGCACTGAAGCTTTCTTT,CASRQGRIRGTEAFF
TRBV11-2,TRBJ2-5,.,.,TGTGCCAGCAGCAAAACCACCACAGGGGGGAGGGGGCTTGGTGAGACCCAGTACTTC,CASSKTTTGGRGLGETQYF